The rows below give T cell receptor beta chains drawn from one sample of a study of blood T cell repertoires in COVID-19. Produced via immunoSEQ multiplex PCR; TCRdb's table is partial and in-frame only. This sample yields hundreds of thousands of clones, of which approximately 89% are seen a single time; approximately 10% belongs to the top ten. The sample taken for sequencing was peripheral blood. The receptors derive from a woman in her sixties or seventies with COVID-19, enrolled during active disease. Each CDR3 is given with its conserved first and last residue. Fields, in order: CDR3 protein, V gene, D gene, J gene. The D gene is left open where the match is weak.

CDR3 protein: CASSQVRDYSYEQYF
V gene: TRBV4-3
D gene: TRBD2
J gene: TRBJ2-7

CDR3 protein: CATGGLAAMGTGELFF
V gene: TRBV10-3
D gene: TRBD2
J gene: TRBJ2-2

CDR3 protein: CASSQWGGNTEAFF
V gene: TRBV4-2
D gene: .
J gene: TRBJ1-1

CDR3 protein: CASSKTGGWEQYF
V gene: TRBV2
D gene: TRBD1
J gene: TRBJ2-7

CDR3 protein: CASSQVPVETYEQYF
V gene: TRBV3-1/TRBV3-2
D gene: .
J gene: TRBJ2-7

CDR3 protein: CASSLASGDTQYF
V gene: TRBV5-4
D gene: .
J gene: TRBJ2-3

CDR3 protein: CASSTQGVGKNIQYF
V gene: TRBV2
D gene: TRBD1
J gene: TRBJ2-4

CDR3 protein: CASSLTGYGNTIYF
V gene: TRBV3-1/TRBV3-2
D gene: TRBD1
J gene: TRBJ1-3

CDR3 protein: CSARGDIGYTF
V gene: TRBV20-1
D gene: .
J gene: TRBJ1-2

CDR3 protein: CSASYGHFLSYEQFF
V gene: TRBV20-1
D gene: .
J gene: TRBJ2-1

CDR3 protein: CASSLLGAGTGVNEQFF
V gene: TRBV5-1
D gene: TRBD1
J gene: TRBJ2-1

CDR3 protein: CASNEKPGLTTMKQFF
V gene: TRBV28
D gene: .
J gene: TRBJ2-1

CDR3 protein: CASSGLAGGLSSYNEQFF
V gene: TRBV28
D gene: TRBD2
J gene: TRBJ2-1

CDR3 protein: CAWTRTGGGNQPQHF
V gene: TRBV30
D gene: TRBD1
J gene: TRBJ1-5

CDR3 protein: CASTDRDIRNQPQHF
V gene: TRBV19
D gene: .
J gene: TRBJ1-5

CDR3 protein: CASSKLAGERYEQYF
V gene: TRBV7-3
D gene: TRBD2
J gene: TRBJ2-7

CDR3 protein: CASSFSGRREKLFF
V gene: TRBV28
D gene: .
J gene: TRBJ1-4